The 22 T cell receptor beta chains below all came from one sample that was sequenced in a study of tumor-infiltrating lymphocytes in primary liver carcinoma. For blood RNA, unsorted whole blood served as the source, and germline DNA was extracted too. A primer in the constant region served to generate TCR beta cDNA from about 480 ng of total RNA. The TCR beta library was amplified through three nested multiplex PCR rounds in a modified ARM-PCR procedure. TRBV1-TRBV30 forward primers and a C-beta reverse primer were used in the first two PCR rounds, which each ran for nine to ten cycles. One entry per CDR3 protein, called by TCRdb with MiXCR from the multiplex PCR reads. The sample lists about 320,000 distinct CDR3 sequences, roughly 60% occurring once. Sequenced material: peripheral blood. Every receptor here comes from a man aged 35-49 years with primary liver carcinoma and hepatitis B virus infection.

Details on this clonotype: It is likely a read error, because the conserved phenylalanine at the end of the CDR3 is missing. V is TRBV7-8 and J is TRBJ2-1; D might be TRBD2 (6 bases). The CDR3 runs to 15 residues. V lost 8 bases, J lost 1 base, and 15 bases lay in between. Looked up from germline, CDR1 is SGHVS and CDR2 is FQNEAQ. The CDR3 loop reads CASHSGGESYNEQFS. The CDR3 DNA reads TGTGCCAGCCACTCCGGCGGGGAGTCCTACAATGAGCAGTTCTCC.

Concerning this clonotype itself: One end of the junction is discordant with germline, which a read error may explain. The rearrangement links TRBV12-3 or TRBV12-4 to TRBJ1-2; D perhaps matches TRBD1 (5 bases). The CDR3 runs 15 residues. CDR3 nucleotide sequence: TGTGCCAGCAGTTCCACCGGGGACCCTAATTATGGCTACACCTTC. The encoded protein is CASSSTGDPNYGYTF.

The J gene is TRBJ2-6, the V gene TRBV5-1; D is tentatively TRBD1 or TRBD2 (5 bases each). The CDR3 consists of 15 residues. Trimming cost V 4 bases and J 2 bases, with 10 bases left between them. Germline V lookup: CDR1 SGHRS, CDR2 YFSETQ. The CDR3 loop reads CASSGGSTGANVLTF. The CDR3 DNA reads as TGCGCCAGCAGCGGGGGTTCCACTGGGGCCAACGTCCTGACTTTC. The full variable domain, its missing parts supplied by reference TRBV5-1 and TRBJ2-6, is KAGVTQTPRYLIKTRGQQVTLSCSPISGHRSVSWYQQTPGQGLQFLFEYFSETQRNKGNFPGRFSGRQFSNSRSEMNVSTLELGDSALYLCASSGGSTGANVLTFGAGSRLTVL.

The V and J genes are TRBV6-2 or TRBV6-3 and TRBJ2-2, with D unresolved. This CDR3 has 15 amino acids. The germline V and J ends were trimmed by 4 bases and 2 bases, with 11 bases remaining between them. Per the germline V gene, CDR1 is MNHEY and CDR2 is SVGEGT. The CDR3 reads CASSWMWPNTGELFF. As DNA, the CDR3 is TGTGCCAGCAGTTGGATGTGGCCTAACACCGGGGAGCTGTTTTTT.

As to this clonotype: Given the absence of the conserved phenylalanine or tryptophan at the CDR3 end, a read error is likely. V usage is TRBV12-3 or TRBV12-4 and J usage is TRBJ2-2; 7 nucleotides match TRBD2. Losses at the gene ends were 5 bases for V and 1 base for J; bases not matched to a gene: 7. The CDR3 contains 16 residues. CDR3 sequence: CASSPWGGRNTGELFL. CDR3 DNA: TGTGCCAGCAGTCCGTGGGGCGGGAGGAACACCGGGGAGCTGTTTCTT.

About this clonotype: This may arise from a read error, as a much more abundant clone is one base away. The rearrangement links TRBV6-5 to TRBJ1-1; D not certain. Trimming removed 6 bases at V and 7 bases at J, with 21 bases between. Germline CDR1 reads MNHEY; CDR2 reads SVGAGI. The CDR3 is 15 residues long. For the CDR3, the DNA is TGTGCCAGCAGATTGGACCGACGAGGTGGCATTGAAGCTTTCTTT. Its translation is CASRLDRRGGIEAFF.

As for this clonotype: It is likely a read error, because the conserved phenylalanine at the end of the CDR3 is missing. No DNA is shown, since the ends of the CDR3 on it are uncertain; the CDR3 is the one TCRdb lists. This CDR3 reads CASSLSGRLFI. The V and J genes are TRBV6-5 and TRBJ2-1; TRBD2, the table's D call, lacks a check against the DNA. The germline gives CDR1 MNHEY, CDR2 SVGAGI. The CDR3 numbers 11 amino acids, ends counted.

Regarding this clonotype: A much larger clone lies a single base off, so this may be a read error. This sequence joins TRBV29-1 and TRBJ2-5; TRBD1 or TRBD2 may be the D gene (5 bases each). The CDR3 totals 13 residues. CDR1 and CDR2 (germline): SQVTM, ANQGSEA. V lost 3 bases and J 5 bases, leaving 13 bases between the germline ends. The CDR3 nucleotides read TGCAGCGTTGACGGACCCAGGGAGGAGACCCAGTACTTC. Its protein product is CSVDGPREETQYF.

The count of this clonotype is one. The germline gene is not matched at one end of the junction; a read error may be the cause. V and J are TRBV11-3 and TRBJ2-7, with a weak D call TRBD1 (6 bases). The germline V gene has CDR1 SGHNT and CDR2 YENEEA. CDR3 length: 14 amino acids. This CDR3 reads CASSNTGLSYEQCF. The CDR3 region has the DNA TGTGCCAGCAGCAACACAGGGCTTTCCTACGAACAGTGCTTC.

This clonotype was seen a handful of times. This chain links TRBV5-4 with TRBJ1-2, with TRBD1 as a possible D gene (5 bases). Germline lookup yields CDR1 SGHNT and CDR2 YYREEE (reference sequence). Trimming removed 2 bases at V and 5 bases at J, with 10 bases between. The CDR3 is 13 amino acids. The CDR3 loop is CASSFTGPYGYTF. The DNA for the CDR3 is TGTGCCAGCAGCTTTACGGGGCCTTATGGCTACACCTTC. Using reference TRBV5-4 and TRBJ1-2 for the parts outside the CDR3, the full variable domain is ETGVTQSPTHLIKTRGQQVTLRCSSQSGHNTVSWYQQALGQGPQFIFQYYREEENGRGNFPPRFSGLQFPNYSSELNVNALELDDSALYLCASSFTGPYGYTFGSGTRLTVV.

This clonotype was found a few times. The CDR3 DNA reads as TGCGCCAGCAGCTTCAGTGGGTTCCAAGAGACCCAGTACTTC. It translates to CASSFSGFQETQYF. The chain combines TRBV5-1 with TRBJ2-5; D gene uncertain. Germline V gives CDR1 SGHRS, CDR2 YFSETQ. V was pared by 2 bases and J by 1 base, with 9 bases between. The CDR3 consists of 14 residues.

The gene calls are TRBV5-6 and TRBJ2-1; 9 bases align to TRBD1. This CDR3 is built from 16 residues. V lost 4 bases to trimming and J lost 4 bases; unmatched junction nucleotides: 9. CDR1 is SGHDT, CDR2 YYEEEE, per germline. CDR3 loop: CASSPEGDRAYNEQFF. The CDR3 coding sequence is TGTGCCAGCAGCCCGGAGGGGGACAGGGCGTACAATGAGCAGTTCTTC.

Comment on this clonotype: A much larger clone differs from this one at a single base, so this may be a read error. No conserved phenylalanine or tryptophan is present at the end of the CDR3, so a read error is the likely explanation. The chain links TRBV6-1 to TRBJ2-2; D is ambiguous. This CDR3 is built from 13 residues. V lost 4 bases and J 4 bases, leaving 7 bases between the germline ends. Looked up from germline, CDR1 is MNHNS and CDR2 is SASEGT. This chain's CDR3 is CASSGVLTGELFS. The CDR3 bases are TGTGCCAGCAGTGGCGTCCTCACCGGGGAGCTGTTTTCT.

This clonotype turned up a few times. A much larger clone is a single base away; this may be a read error. Since no conserved phenylalanine or tryptophan closes the CDR3, a read error is the likely cause. The V gene is TRBV13, the J gene TRBJ2-5; 11 nucleotides align to TRBD2. The germline gives CDR1 PRHDT, CDR2 FYEKMQ (reference sequence). This CDR3 is 16 amino acids long. Germline trimming cut 5 bases from V and 1 base from J; bases unmatched to any gene: 6. This CDR3 is CASSPPGTSGQETQYL. DNA for the CDR3: TGTGCCAGCAGCCCCCCCGGGACTAGCGGCCAAGAGACCCAGTACTTA.

The table lists this clonotype with many counts. The genes are TRBV29-1 and TRBJ1-5; the D gene is possibly TRBD1 (6 bases). The germline V and J ends were trimmed by 5 bases and 5 bases, with 16 bases remaining between them. Germline V gene data show CDR1 as SQVTM and CDR2 as ANQGSEA. The CDR3 consists of 14 residues. CDR3 DNA sequence: TGCAGCGTTCGGACAGACCGCGGGGATCAGCCCCAGCATTTT. Residues: CSVRTDRGDQPQHF.

This clonotype has more than one count but fewer than ten. The J gene is TRBJ2-2, the V gene TRBV5-1; D is possibly TRBD2 (5 bases). Trimming shortened V by 4 bases and J by 0 bases, and 13 bases separated the two germline ends. This CDR3 contains 16 residues. Germline CDR1 and CDR2: SGHRS and YFSETQ. The CDR3 bases are TGCGCCAGCAGCCTTAAAACTAGAGCGAACACCGGGGAGCTGTTTTTT. It encodes CASSLKTRANTGELFF.

Turning to this clonotype: A much larger clone is a single base away; this may be a read error. The CDR3 protein is CASNQERVGSRAGELFF. The DNA for the CDR3 is TGTGCCAGCAACCAAGAAAGAGTAGGGAGTCGGGCCGGGGAGCTGTTTTTT. The V gene is TRBV4-2, the J gene TRBJ2-2; tentative D call: TRBD2 (5 bases). The germline gives CDR1 LGHNA, CDR2 YNFKEQ. CDR3 size: 17 residues.

About this clonotype itself: This may be a read error: a much more frequent sequence differs by one nucleotide. The chain employs TRBV6-5 and TRBJ2-7; D is unclear. V lost 6 bases and J 1 base, leaving 13 bases between the germline ends. There are 14 residues in the CDR3. The germline V gene encodes CDR1 MNHEY and CDR2 SVGAGI. The CDR3 DNA reads as TGTGCCAGCAGCACTGGGGTAGTGTCCTACGAGCAGTACTTC. It yields the protein CASSTGVVSYEQYF.

This clonotype has only a few counts. V usage is TRBV11-2 and J usage is TRBJ2-7; 11 nucleotides match TRBD2. The CDR3 contains 14 residues. V trimming: 5 bases; J trimming: 2 bases; junction bases outside the gene matches: 2. The germline V gene encodes CDR1 SGHAT and CDR2 FQNNGV. CDR3 bases: TGTGCCAGCAGCCGTAGCGGGAGGGCCTACGAGCAGTACTTC. This encodes CASSRSGRAYEQYF.

The chain carries TRBV14 and TRBJ1-2; D not resolved. V was clipped by 1 base and J by 4 bases, with 10 bases between them. The germline CDR1 and CDR2 sequences are SGHDN and FVKESK. The CDR3 runs 14 residues. CDR3 protein: CASSQVEQLYGYTF. In DNA form, the CDR3 reads TGTGCCAGCAGCCAAGTCGAACAGCTCTATGGCTACACCTTC.

As for this clonotype: A much larger clone lies one base from this, so it may be a read error. The chain combines TRBV6-6 with TRBJ1-4; 8 bases align to TRBD1. Trimming cost V 7 bases and J 8 bases; bases outside gene matches: 12. CDR3 size: 15 residues. Germline CDR1 is MNHNY and CDR2 is SVGAGI (reference sequence). CDR3 DNA sequence: TGTGCCAGCACCAAGGCAGGGGGCGCCGGGGAAAAACTGTTTTTT. Translation gives CASTKAGGAGEKLFF.

On this clonotype: A single base separates this from a much larger clone, so it may be a read error. The chain is built from TRBV10-2 and TRBJ1-6, with D perhaps TRBD1 (5 bases). The germline V gene encodes CDR1 WSHSY and CDR2 SAAADI. This CDR3 is built from 14 residues. CDR3 residues: CASSVRGDNTPLHF. The CDR3 nucleotides read TGCGCCAGCAGTGTTCGAGGGGATAATACACCCCTCCACTTT.